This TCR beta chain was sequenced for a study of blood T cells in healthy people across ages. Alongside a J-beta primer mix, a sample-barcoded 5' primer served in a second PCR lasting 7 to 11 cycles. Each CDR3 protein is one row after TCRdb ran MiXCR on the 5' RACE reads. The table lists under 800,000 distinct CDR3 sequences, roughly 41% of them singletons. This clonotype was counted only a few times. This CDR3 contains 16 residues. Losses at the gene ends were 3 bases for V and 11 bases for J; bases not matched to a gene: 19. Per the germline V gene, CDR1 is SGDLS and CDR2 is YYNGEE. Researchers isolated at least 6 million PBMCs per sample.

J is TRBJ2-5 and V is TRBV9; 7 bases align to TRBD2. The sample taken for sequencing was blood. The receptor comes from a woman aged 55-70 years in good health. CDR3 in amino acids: CASSGSGPNILGEQYF. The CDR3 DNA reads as TGTGCCAGCAGCGGTAGCGGGCCTAATATTCTCGGAGAGCAGTACTTC.